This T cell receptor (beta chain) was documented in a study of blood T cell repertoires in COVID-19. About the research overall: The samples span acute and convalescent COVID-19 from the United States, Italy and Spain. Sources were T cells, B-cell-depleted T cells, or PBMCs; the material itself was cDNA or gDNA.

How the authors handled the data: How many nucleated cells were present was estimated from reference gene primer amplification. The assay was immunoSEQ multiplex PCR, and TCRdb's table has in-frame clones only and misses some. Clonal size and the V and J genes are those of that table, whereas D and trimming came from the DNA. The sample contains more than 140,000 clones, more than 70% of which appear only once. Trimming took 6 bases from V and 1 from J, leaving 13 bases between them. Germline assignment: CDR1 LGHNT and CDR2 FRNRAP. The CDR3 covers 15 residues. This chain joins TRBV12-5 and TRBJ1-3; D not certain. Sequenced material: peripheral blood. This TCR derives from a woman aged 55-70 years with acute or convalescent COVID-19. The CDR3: CASGTPQLSGNTIYF. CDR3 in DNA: TGTGCTAGTGGCACCCCACAGTTATCTGGAAACACCATATATTTT.